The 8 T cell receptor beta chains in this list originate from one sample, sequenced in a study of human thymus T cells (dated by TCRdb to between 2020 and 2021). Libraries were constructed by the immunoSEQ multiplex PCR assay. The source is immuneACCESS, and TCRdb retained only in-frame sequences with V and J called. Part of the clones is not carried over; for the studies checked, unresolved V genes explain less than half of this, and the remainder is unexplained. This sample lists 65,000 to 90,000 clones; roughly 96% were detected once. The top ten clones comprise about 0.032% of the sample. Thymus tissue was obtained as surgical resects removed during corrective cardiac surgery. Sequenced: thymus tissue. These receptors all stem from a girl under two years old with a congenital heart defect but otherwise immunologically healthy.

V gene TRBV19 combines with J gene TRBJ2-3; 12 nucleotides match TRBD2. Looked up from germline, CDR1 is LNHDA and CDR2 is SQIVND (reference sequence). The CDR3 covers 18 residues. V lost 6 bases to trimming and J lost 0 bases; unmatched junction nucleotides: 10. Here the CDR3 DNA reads TGTGCCAGTAGCCCCGCGGGACTAGCGGGCCTTAGCACAGATACGCAGTATTTT. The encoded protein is CASSPAGLAGLSTDTQYF.

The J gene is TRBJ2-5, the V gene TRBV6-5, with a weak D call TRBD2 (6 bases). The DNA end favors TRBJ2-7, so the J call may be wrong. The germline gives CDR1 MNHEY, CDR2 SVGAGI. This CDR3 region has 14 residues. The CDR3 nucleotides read TGTGCCAGCAGCCCAGGGAGGCGGATGTACGAGCAGTACTTC. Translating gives CASSPGRRMYEQYF.

Here the CDR3 DNA reads TGCGCCAGCAGCTTCCGGCCCGGCCAAGGGCAGTTCTTC. Protein sequence: CASSFRPGQGQFF. V is TRBV5-1 and J is TRBJ2-1; unclear D gene. Germline CDR1 is SGHRS and CDR2 is YFSETQ. This CDR3 is built from 13 residues. Trimming took off 2 bases at V and 12 bases at J, with 15 bases between the two ends.

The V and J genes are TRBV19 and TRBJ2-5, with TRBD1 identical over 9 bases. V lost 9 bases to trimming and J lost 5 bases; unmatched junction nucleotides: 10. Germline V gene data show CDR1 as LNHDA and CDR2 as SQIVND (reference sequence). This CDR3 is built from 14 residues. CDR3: CARKTGTGHETQYF. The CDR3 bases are TGTGCCAGAAAAACCGGGACAGGGCACGAGACCCAGTACTTC. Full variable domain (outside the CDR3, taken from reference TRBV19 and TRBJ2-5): DGGITQSPKYLFRKEGQNVTLSCEQNLNHDAMYWYRQDPGQGLRLIYYSQIVNDFQKGDIAEGYSVSREKKESFPLTVTSAQKNPTAFYLCARKTGTGHETQYFGPGTRLLVL.

The CDR3 coding sequence is TGTGCCAGCAGTTTAGTAGTGGGAACTGAAGCTTTCTTT. It is translated as CASSLVVGTEAFF. The chain joins TRBV28 to TRBJ1-1; no clear D. The CDR3 is made up of 13 amino acids. CDR1 and CDR2 (germline): MDHEN, SYDVKM. V lost 2 bases and J 5 bases, leaving 9 bases between the germline ends.

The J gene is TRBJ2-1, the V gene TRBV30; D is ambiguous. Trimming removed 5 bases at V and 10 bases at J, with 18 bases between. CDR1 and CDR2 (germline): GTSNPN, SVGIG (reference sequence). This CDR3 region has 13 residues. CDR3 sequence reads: CAWENTENDEQFF. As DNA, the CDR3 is TGTGCCTGGGAAAATACAGAGAATGACGAGCAGTTCTTC.

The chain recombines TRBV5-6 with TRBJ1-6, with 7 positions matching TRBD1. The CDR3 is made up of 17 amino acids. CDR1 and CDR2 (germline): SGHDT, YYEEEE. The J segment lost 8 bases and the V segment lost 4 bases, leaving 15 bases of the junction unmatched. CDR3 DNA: TGTGCCAGCAGCCGGGGACAGCCGCAAGGGGGGCATTCACCCCTCCACTTT. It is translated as CASSRGQPQGGHSPLHF. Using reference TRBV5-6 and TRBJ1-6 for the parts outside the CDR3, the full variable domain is DAGVTQSPTHLIKTRGQQVTLRCSPKSGHDTVSWYQQALGQGPQFIFQYYEEEERQRGNFPDRFSGHQFPNYSSELNVNALLLGDSALYLCASSRGQPQGGHSPLHFGNGTRLTVT.

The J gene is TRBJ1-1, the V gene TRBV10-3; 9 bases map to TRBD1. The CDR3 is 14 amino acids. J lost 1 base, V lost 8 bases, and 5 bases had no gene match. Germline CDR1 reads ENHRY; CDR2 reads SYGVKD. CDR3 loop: CAISGTGKNTEAFF. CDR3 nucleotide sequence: TGTGCCATCTCCGGGACAGGGAAGAACACTGAAGCTTTCTTT.